This TCR beta chain was documented in a study of T cell repertoires in cytomegalovirus infection (dated by TCRdb to the late 2010s). Regarding the study in general: Peptide stimulations targeted recently identified HLA-C-restricted CMV epitopes, whose presentation resists viral immunomodulation, together with well-studied HLA-B-restricted epitopes. Donor HLA type was relevant to the analysis, as public TCR beta signatures indicated carriage of CMV infection together with the matching HLA type.

Deletion took 4 bases off V and 1 base off J, with a span of 11 bases between the germline ends. CDR3 length: 15 amino acids, cysteine to phenylalanine. Here the CDR3 DNA is all that survives: 45 bases in frame from base 1. According to the germline V gene, CDR1 reads LGHNA and CDR2 reads YNFKEQ. The sequencing machine was an Illumina HiSeq 1500. TCRdb took the public reads, trimmed them with fastp at Q25, ran MiXCR for clone calling and kept in-frame beta chains. Under each unique CDR3 protein, matching rows form one entry showing the most common genes and DNA. A total of some 120,000 distinct CDR3 sequences appear in this sample, about 31% of them only once. The top ten constitute roughly 58% of the sample. For this clonotype: Its antigen is unknown. The record has no base qualities; no much larger clone is one base away.

What the treatment or condition label conveys for this sample: in vitro stimulation with specific CMV peptide epitopes to enrich CMV-specific T cells. Study-wide conclusions, independent of this receptor: The ex vivo response was dominated by HLA-C-restricted CMV-specific TCR beta clonotypes, and the single most frequent clonotype in two of eight donors was supplied by these HLA-C-restricted clonotypes. In both this cohort and an independent roughly 350-donor cohort, the cumulative frequency of public TCR beta family members distinguished carriers of CMV infection plus the relevant HLA type.

The sequencing used CD8+ T cells from cultured PBMCs, collected from culture after CMV antigen stimulation. The sequence links TRBV4-2 to TRBJ1-3; the D gene lacks a confident call. The receptor comes from a human donor in good health (CMV status not recorded). Some clones in this sample may be carry-over from other donors' samples. The bases are TGTGCCAGCAGCCTCCTAAGGGAGTCTGGAAACACCATATATTTT. Protein translation: CASSLLRESGNTIYF.